The sequence of this TCR beta chain was determined in a study of T-cell reconstitution after alpha-beta-depleted transplantation in children. Note on this clonotype: Its matching antigen is unknown.

Overall study findings and caveats: Surviving thymic progenitors and recipient T cells were the source of high TCRbeta diversity at day 60 in some patients. At one year after transplant, newly produced T cells mostly accounted for T-cell counts and diversity. It was reported that alpha-beta T cells came from several hundred expanded graft clones (about two months after transplant).

This CDR3 is built from 17 residues. Looked up from germline, CDR1 is LGHNA and CDR2 is YNFKEQ. J gave up 6 bases and V 4 bases, and 13 bases lay outside the gene matches. Construction of the TCRbeta library involved unique molecular identifiers. TCRdb analysed the PCR reads with MiXCR anew, one entry per CDR3 protein. The table includes some 350,000 distinct CDR3 sequences, about 16% detected once. This sequence was found in a male patient aged 2 to 10 who had a stem cell transplant for acute lymphoblastic leukemia, so the T cells may come from the graft donor. The source was PBMCs, mostly from graft donor cells, collected 360 days after TCRalphabeta/CD19-depleted stem cell transplant. The rearrangement joins TRBV4-2 to TRBJ2-2; 8 bases are shared with TRBD2. CDR3 residues: CASSPPIGTRFAGELFF. The DNA for the CDR3 is TGTGCCAGCAGCCCCCCTATCGGGACTAGGTTCGCCGGGGAGCTGTTTTTT.